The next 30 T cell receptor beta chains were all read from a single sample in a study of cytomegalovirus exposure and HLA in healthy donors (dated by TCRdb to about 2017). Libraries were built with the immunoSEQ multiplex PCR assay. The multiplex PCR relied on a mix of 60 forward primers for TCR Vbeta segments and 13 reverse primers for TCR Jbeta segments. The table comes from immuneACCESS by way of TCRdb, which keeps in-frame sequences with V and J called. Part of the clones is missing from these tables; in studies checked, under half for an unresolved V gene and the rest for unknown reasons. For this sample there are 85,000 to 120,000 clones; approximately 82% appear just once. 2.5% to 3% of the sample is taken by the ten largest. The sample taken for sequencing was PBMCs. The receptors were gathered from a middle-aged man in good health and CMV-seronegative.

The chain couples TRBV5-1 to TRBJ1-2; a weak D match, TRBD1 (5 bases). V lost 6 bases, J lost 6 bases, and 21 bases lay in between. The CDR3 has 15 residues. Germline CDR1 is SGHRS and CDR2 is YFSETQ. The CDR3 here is CASTDSGLTADGYTF. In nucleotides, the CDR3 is TGCGCCAGCACCGACTCGGGACTCACGGCCGATGGCTACACCTTC.

The CDR3, as DNA: TGCGCCAGCAGTCAGGACGACAGGGGGCTCTCCTACGAGCAGTACTTC. Its translation is CASSQDDRGLSYEQYF. The genes are TRBV23-1 and TRBJ2-7, with 10 bases identical to TRBD1. TRBV23-1 is flagged as an ORF with uncertain function. The V segment lost 3 bases and the J segment 0 bases; nucleotides outside the gene matches: 5. This CDR3 contains 16 residues.

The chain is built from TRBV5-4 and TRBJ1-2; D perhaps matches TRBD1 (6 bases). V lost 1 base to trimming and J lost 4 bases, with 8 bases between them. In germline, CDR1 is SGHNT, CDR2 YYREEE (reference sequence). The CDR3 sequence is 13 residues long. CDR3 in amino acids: CASSLSRGYGYTF. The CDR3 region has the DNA TGTGCCAGCAGCTTGAGCAGGGGCTATGGCTACACCTTC.

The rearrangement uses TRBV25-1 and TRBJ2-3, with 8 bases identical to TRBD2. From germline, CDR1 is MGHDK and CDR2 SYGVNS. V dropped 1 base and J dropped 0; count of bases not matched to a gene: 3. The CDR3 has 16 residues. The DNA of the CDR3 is TGTGCCAGCAGTGAATTGGGCGGGGGGAGCACAGATACGCAGTATTTT. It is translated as CASSELGGGSTDTQYF.

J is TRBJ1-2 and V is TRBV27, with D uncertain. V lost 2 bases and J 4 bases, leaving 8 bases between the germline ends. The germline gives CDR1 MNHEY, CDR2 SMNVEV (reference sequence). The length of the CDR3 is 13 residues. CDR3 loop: CASSLDPGYGYTF. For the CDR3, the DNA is TGTGCCAGCAGTTTAGACCCGGGCTATGGCTACACCTTC.

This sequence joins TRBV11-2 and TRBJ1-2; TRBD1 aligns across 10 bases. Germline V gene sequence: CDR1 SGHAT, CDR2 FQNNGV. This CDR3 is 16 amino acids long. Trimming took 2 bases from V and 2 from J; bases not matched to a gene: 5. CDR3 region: CASSLTVGQGNYGYTF. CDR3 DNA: TGTGCCAGCAGCTTAACCGTGGGACAGGGGAACTATGGCTACACCTTC.

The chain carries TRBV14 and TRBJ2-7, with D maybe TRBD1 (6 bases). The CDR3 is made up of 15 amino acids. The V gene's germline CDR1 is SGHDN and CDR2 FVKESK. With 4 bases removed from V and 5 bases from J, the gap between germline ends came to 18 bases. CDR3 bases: TGTGCCAGCAGCCTAAGTGGGGGCTTCTACGACGAGCAGTACTTC. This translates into CASSLSGGFYDEQYF. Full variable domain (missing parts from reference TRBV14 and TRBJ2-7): EAGVTQFPSHSVIEKGQTVTLRCDPISGHDNLYWYRRVMGKEIKFLLHFVKESKQDESGMPNNRFLAERTGGTYSTLKVQPAELEDSGVYFCASSLSGGFYDEQYFGPGTRLTVT.

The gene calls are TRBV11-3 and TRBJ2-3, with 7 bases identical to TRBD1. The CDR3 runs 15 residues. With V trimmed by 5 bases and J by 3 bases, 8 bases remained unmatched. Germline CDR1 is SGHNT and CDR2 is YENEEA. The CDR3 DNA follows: TGTGCCAGCAGCCACCGGGACAGTACTACAGATACGCAGTATTTT. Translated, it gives CASSHRDSTTDTQYF.

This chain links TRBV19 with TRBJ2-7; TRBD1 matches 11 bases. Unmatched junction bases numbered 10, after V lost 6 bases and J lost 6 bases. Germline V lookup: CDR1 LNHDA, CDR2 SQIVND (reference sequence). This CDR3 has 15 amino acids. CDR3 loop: CASRPTWTGGAEQYF. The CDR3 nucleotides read TGTGCCAGTAGACCCACGTGGACAGGGGGCGCCGAGCAGTACTTC.

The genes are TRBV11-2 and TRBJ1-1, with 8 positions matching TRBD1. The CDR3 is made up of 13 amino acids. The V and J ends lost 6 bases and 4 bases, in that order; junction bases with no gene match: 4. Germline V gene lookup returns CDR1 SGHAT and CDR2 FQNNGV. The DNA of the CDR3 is TGTGCCAGCAGTACTGACAGGGGCACTGAAGCTTTCTTT. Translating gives CASSTDRGTEAFF.

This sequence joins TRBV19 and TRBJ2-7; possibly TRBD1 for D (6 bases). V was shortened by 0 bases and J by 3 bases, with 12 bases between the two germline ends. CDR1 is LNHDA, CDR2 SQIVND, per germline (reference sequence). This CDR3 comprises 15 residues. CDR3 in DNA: TGTGCCAGTAGTATAGAGACAGGTCGGGGCTACGAGCAGTACTTC. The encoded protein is CASSIETGRGYEQYF. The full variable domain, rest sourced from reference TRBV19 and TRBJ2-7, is DGGITQSPKYLFRKEGQNVTLSCEQNLNHDAMYWYRQDPGQGLRLIYYSQIVNDFQKGDIAEGYSVSREKKESFPLTVTSAQKNPTAFYLCASSIETGRGYEQYFGPGTRLTVT.

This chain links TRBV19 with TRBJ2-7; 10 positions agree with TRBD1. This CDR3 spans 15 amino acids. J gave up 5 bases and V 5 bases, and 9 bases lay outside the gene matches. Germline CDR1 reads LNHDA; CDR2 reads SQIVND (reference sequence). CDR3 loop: CASSFTGTGDHEQYF. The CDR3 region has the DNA TGTGCCAGTAGTTTCACGGGGACAGGGGACCACGAGCAGTACTTC. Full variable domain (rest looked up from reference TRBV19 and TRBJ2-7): DGGITQSPKYLFRKEGQNVTLSCEQNLNHDAMYWYRQDPGQGLRLIYYSQIVNDFQKGDIAEGYSVSREKKESFPLTVTSAQKNPTAFYLCASSFTGTGDHEQYFGPGTRLTVT.

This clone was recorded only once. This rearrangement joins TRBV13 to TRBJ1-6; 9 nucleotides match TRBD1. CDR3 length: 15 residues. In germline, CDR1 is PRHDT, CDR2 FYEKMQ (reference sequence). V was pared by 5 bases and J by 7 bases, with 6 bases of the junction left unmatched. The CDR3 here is CASSTRDRVNSPLHF. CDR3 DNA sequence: TGTGCCAGCAGCACACGGGACAGGGTAAATTCACCCCTCCACTTT.

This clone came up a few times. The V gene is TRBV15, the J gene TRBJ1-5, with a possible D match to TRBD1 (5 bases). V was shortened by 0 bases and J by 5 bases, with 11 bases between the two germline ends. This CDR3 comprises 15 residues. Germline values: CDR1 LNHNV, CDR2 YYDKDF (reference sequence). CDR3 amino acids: CATSRDRAGYQPQHF. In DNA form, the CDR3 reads TGTGCCACCAGCAGAGATAGGGCAGGGTATCAGCCCCAGCATTTT.

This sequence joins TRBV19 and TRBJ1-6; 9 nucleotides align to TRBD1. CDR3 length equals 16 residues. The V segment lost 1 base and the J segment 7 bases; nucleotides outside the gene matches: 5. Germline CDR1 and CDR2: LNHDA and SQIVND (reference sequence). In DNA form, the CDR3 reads TGTGCCAGTAGTATAGGGGGACAGGGTGGCAATTCACCCCTCCACTTT. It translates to CASSIGGQGGNSPLHF. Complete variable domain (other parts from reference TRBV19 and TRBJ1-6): DGGITQSPKYLFRKEGQNVTLSCEQNLNHDAMYWYRQDPGQGLRLIYYSQIVNDFQKGDIAEGYSVSREKKESFPLTVTSAQKNPTAFYLCASSIGGQGGNSPLHFGNGTRLTVT.

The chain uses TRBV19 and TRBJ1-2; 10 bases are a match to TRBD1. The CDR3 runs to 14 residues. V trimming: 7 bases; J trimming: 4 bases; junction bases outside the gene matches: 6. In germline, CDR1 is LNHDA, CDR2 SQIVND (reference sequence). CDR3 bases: TGTGCCAGTACCCGGACAGGGGGTAGCTATGGCTACACCTTC. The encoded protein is CASTRTGGSYGYTF.

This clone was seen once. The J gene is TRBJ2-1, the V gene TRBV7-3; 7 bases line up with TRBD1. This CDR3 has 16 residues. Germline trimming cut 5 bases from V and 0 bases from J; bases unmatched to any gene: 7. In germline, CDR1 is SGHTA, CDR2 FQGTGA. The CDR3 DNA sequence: TGTGCCAGCAGCCCCTGGGACAGAAGCTCCTACAATGAGCAGTTCTTC. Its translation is CASSPWDRSSYNEQFF. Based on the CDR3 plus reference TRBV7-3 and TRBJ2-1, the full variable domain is GAGVSQTPSNKVTEKGKYVELRCDPISGHTALYWYRQSLGQGPEFLIYFQGTGAADDSGLPNDRFFAVRPEGSVSTLKIQRTERGDSAVYLCASSPWDRSSYNEQFFGPGTRLTVL.

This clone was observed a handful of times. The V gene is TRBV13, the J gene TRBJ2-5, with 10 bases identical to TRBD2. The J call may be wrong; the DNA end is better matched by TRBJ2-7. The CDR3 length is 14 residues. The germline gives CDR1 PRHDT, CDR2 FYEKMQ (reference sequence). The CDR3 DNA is TGTGCCAGCAGCTTGGTAGCGGGGGGCTACGAGCAGTACTTC. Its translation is CASSLVAGGYEQYF.

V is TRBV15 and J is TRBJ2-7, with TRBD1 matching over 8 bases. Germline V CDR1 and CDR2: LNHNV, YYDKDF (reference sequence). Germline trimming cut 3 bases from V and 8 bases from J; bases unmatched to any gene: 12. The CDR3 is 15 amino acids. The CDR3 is CATSSRTGLRAQQYF. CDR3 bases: TGTGCCACCAGCAGCCGGACAGGGCTTAGGGCCCAGCAGTACTTC.

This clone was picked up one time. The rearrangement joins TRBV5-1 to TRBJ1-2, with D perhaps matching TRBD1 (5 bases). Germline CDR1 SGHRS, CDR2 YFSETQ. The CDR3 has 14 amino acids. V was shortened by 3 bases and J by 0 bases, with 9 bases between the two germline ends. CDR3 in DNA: TGCGCCAGCAGCTCGCTGACAGCTAACTATGGCTACACCTTC. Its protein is CASSSLTANYGYTF. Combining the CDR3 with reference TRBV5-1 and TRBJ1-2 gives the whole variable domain KAGVTQTPRYLIKTRGQQVTLSCSPISGHRSVSWYQQTPGQGLQFLFEYFSETQRNKGNFPGRFSGRQFSNSRSEMNVSTLELGDSALYLCASSSLTANYGYTFGSGTRLTVV.

In nucleotides, the CDR3 is TGTGCCAGCAGCCCAGGACAGACCACATACAATGAGCAGTTCTTC. Translation: CASSPGQTTYNEQFF. This chain connects TRBV7-9 to TRBJ2-1; perhaps TRBD1 as D (6 bases). The V gene's germline CDR1 is SEHNR and CDR2 FQNEAQ (reference sequence). The germline V and J ends were trimmed by 5 bases and 4 bases, with 15 bases remaining between them. The CDR3 contains 15 residues.

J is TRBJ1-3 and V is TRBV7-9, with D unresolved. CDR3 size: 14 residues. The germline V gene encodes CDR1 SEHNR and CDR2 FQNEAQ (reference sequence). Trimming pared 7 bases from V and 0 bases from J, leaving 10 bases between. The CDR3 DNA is TGTGCCAGCAAAACCGTGAGCTCTGGAAACACCATATATTTT. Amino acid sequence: CASKTVSSGNTIYF.

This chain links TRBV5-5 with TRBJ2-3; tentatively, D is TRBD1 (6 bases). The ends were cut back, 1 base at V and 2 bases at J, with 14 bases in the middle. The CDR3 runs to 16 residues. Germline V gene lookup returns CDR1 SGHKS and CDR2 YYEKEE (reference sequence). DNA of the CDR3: TGTGCCAGCAGCTTGAGGCAGGGGCACCTCACAGATACGCAGTATTTT. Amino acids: CASSLRQGHLTDTQYF.

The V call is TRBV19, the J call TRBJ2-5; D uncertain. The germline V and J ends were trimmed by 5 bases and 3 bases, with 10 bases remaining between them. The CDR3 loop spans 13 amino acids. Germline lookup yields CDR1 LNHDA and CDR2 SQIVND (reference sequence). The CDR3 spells CASSRPGEETQYF. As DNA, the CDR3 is TGTGCCAGTAGTCGGCCGGGTGAAGAGACCCAGTACTTC.

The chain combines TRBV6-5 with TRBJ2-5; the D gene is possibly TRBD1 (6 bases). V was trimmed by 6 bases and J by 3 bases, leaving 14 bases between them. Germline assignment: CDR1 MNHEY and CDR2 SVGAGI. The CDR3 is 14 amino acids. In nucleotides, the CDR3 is TGTGCCAGCAGAACCTTAGGGGGTGAAGAGACCCAGTACTTC. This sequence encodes CASRTLGGEETQYF.

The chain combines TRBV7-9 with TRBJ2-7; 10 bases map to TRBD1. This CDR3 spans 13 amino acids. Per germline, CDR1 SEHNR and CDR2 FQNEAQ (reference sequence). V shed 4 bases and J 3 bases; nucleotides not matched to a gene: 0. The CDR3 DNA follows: TGTGCCAGCAGCTGGGACAGGGGCTACGAGCAGTACTTC. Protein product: CASSWDRGYEQYF. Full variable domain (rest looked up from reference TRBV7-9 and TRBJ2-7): DTGVSQNPRHKITKRGQNVTFRCDPISEHNRLYWYRQTLGQGPEFLTYFQNEAQLEKSRLLSDRFSAERPKGSFSTLEIQRTEQGDSAMYLCASSWDRGYEQYFGPGTRLTVT.

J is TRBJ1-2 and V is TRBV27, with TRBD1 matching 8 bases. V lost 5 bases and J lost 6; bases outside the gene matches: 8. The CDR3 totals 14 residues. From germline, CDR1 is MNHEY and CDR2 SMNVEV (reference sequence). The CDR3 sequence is CASSPRTGRNGYTF. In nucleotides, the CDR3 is TGTGCCAGCAGTCCCCGGACAGGGCGGAATGGCTACACCTTC.

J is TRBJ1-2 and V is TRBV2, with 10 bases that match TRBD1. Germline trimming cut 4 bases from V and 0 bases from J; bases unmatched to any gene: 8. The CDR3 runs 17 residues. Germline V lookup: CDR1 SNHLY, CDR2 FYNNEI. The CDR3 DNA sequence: TGTGCCAGCAGTGTCCGGGACAGGGGAATTACTAACTATGGCTACACCTTC. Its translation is CASSVRDRGITNYGYTF. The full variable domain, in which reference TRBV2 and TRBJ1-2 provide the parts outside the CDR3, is EPEVTQTPSHQVTQMGQEVILRCVPISNHLYFYWYRQILGQKVEFLVSFYNNEISEKSEIFDDQFSVERPDGSNFTLKIRSTKLEDSAMYFCASSVRDRGITNYGYTFGSGTRLTVV.

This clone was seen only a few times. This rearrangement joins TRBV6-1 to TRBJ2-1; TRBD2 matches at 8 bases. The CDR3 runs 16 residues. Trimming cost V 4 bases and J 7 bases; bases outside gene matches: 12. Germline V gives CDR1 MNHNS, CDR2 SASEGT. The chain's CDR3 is CASSGGTSGSGNEQFF. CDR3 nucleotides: TGTGCCAGCAGTGGGGGCACTAGCGGTAGTGGGAATGAGCAGTTCTTC.

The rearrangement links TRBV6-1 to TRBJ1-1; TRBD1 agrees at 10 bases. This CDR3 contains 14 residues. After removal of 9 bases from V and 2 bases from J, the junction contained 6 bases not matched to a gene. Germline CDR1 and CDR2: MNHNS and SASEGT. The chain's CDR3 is CASRDRGVNTEAFF. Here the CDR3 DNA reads TGTGCCAGTCGGGACAGGGGCGTAAACACTGAAGCTTTCTTT.